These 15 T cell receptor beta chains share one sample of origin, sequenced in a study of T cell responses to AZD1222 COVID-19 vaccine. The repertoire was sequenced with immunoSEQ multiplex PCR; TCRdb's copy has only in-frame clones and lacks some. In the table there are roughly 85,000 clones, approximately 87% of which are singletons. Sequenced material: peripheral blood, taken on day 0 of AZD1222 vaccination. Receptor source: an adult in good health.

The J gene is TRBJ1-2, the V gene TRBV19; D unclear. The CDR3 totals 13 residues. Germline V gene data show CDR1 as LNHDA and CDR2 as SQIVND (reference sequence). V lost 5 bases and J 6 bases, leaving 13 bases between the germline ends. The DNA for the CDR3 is TGTGCCAGTAGTTCGACGGTTCCCGATGGCTACACCTTC. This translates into CASSSTVPDGYTF.

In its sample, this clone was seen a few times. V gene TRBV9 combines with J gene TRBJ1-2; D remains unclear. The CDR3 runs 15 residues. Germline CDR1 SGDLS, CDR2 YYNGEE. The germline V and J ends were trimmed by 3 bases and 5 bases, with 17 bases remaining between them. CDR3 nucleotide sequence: TGTGCCAGCAGCGCCGCGCGAGTGGCTCGGTATGGCTACACCTTC. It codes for CASSAARVARYGYTF.

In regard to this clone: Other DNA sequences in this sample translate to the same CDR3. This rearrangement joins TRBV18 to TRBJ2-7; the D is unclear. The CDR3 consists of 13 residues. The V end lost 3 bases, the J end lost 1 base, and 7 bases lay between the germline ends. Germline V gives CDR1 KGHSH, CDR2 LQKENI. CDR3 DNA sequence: TGTGCCAGCTCACCGCCAAAATCCTACGAGCAGTACTTC. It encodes CASSPPKSYEQYF.

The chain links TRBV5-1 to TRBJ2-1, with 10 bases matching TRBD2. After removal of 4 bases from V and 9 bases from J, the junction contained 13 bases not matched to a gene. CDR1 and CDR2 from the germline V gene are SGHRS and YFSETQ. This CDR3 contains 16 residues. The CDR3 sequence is CASSGSGGDSIGEQFF. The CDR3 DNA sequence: TGCGCCAGCAGCGGGAGCGGGGGGGATTCAATAGGTGAGCAGTTCTTC.

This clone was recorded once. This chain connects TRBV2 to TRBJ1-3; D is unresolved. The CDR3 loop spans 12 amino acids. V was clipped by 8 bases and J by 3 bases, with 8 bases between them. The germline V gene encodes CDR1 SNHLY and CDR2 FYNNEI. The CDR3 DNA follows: TGTGCCAGCGGCCCTTTTGGAAACACCATATATTTT. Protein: CASGPFGNTIYF.

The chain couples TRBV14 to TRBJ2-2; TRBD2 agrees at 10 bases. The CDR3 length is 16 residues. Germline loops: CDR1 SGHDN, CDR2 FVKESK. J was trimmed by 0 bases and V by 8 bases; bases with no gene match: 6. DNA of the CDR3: TGTGCCAGCCGAAGCAGCGGGGGGGCGAACACCGGGGAGCTGTTTTTT. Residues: CASRSSGGANTGELFF.

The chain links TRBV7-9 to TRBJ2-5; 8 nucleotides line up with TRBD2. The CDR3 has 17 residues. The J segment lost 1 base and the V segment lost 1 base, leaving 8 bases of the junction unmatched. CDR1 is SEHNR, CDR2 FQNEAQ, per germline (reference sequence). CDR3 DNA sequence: TGTGCCAGCAGCTTAGGAGGTGCGGGGGGCCCCCAAGAGACCCAGTACTTC. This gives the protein CASSLGGAGGPQETQYF. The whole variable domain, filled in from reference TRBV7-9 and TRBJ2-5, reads DTGVSQNPRHKITKRGQNVTFRCDPISEHNRLYWYRQTLGQGPEFLTYFQNEAQLEKSRLLSDRFSAERPKGSFSTLEIQRTEQGDSAMYLCASSLGGAGGPQETQYFGPGTRLLVL.

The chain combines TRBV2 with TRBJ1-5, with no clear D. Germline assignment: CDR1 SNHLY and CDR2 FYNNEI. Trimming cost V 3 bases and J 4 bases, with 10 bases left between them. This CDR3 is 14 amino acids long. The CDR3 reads CASSEGQQNQPQHF. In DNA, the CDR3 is TGTGCCAGCAGTGAGGGCCAACAAAATCAGCCCCAGCATTTT.

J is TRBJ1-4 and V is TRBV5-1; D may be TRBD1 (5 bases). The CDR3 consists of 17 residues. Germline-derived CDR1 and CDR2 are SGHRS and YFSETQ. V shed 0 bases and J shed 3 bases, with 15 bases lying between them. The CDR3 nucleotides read TGCGCCAGCAGCTTGGGAAACCTTAGGGGAGCTAATGAAAAACTGTTTTTT. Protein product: CASSLGNLRGANEKLFF.

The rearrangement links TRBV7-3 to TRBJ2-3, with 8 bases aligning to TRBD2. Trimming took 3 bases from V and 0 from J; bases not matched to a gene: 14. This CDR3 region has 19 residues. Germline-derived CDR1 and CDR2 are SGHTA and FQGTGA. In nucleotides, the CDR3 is TGTGCCAGCAGCTTGGGCGGGAGGTCCCCTAGGGCTAGCACAGATACGCAGTATTTT. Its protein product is CASSLGGRSPRASTDTQYF.

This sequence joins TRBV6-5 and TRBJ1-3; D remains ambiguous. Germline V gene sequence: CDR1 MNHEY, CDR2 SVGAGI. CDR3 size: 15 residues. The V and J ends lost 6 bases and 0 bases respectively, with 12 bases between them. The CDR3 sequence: CASSPLVGSGNTIYF. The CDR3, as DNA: TGTGCCAGCAGCCCCCTGGTGGGCTCTGGAAACACCATATATTTT.

The CDR3 loop is CASSLDGALNTEAFF. The CDR3 bases are TGTGCCAGCAGCTTAGATGGGGCCCTGAACACTGAAGCTTTCTTT. This chain connects TRBV11-1 to TRBJ1-1; TRBD1 might be the D (5 bases). Germline V lookup: CDR1 SGHAT, CDR2 FQDESV (reference sequence). V lost 1 base, J lost 0 bases, and 9 bases lay in between. The CDR3 extends over 15 amino acids.

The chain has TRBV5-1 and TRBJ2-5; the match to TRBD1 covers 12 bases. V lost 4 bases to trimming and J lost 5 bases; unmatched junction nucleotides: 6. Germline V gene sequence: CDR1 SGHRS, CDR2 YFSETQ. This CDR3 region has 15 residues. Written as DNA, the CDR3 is TGCGCCAGCAGCCGGGGACAGGGGGCCGGGGAGACCCAGTACTTC. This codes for CASSRGQGAGETQYF.

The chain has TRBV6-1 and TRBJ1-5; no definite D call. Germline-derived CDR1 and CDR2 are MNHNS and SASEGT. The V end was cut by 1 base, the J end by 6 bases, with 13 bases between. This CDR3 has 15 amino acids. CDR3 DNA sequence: TGTGCCAGCAGTGAAGTCGTGGGTAAAGGTCAGCCCCAGCATTTT. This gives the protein CASSEVVGKGQPQHF.

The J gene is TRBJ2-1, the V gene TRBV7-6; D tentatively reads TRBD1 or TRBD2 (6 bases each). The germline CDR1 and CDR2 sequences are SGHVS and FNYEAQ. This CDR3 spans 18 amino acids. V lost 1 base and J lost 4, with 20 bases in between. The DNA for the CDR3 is TGTGCCAGCAGCTTAGGGGGTAGCGGAGGGGGTTTATACAATGAGCAGTTCTTC. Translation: CASSLGGSGGGLYNEQFF.